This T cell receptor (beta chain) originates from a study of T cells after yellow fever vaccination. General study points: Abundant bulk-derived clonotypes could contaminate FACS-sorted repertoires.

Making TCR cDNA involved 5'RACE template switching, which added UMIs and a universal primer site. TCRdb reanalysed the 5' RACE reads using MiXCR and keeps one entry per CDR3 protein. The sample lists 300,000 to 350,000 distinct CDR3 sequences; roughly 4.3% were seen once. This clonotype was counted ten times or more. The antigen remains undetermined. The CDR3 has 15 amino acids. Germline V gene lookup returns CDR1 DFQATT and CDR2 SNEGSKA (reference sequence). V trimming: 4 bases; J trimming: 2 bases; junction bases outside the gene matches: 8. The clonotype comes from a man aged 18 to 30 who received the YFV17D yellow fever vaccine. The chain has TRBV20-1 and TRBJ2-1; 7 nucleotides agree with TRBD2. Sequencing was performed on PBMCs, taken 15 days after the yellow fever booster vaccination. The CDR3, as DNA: TGCAGTGCTACCTTCCGGGGGGTGCCCTACAATGAGCAGTTCTTC. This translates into CSATFRGVPYNEQFF.